What follows are 23 T cell receptor beta chains derived from one specimen sequenced in a study of read filtering for tumor transcriptome and immune sequencing. This library used 300 to 500 ng RNA and molecular barcoded adaptors spanning alpha/delta and beta/gamma chains. Each CDR3 protein gets one entry after TCRdb re-called the reads with MiXCR. Seen here are tens of thousands of distinct CDR3 sequences, roughly 20% observed once, and the top ten hold approximately 40%. The sequenced material came from a population of CD138-negative cells sorted from bone marrow. These receptors came from a donor over 35 with multiple myeloma.

This clonotype was counted at least ten times. The genes are TRBV19 and TRBJ2-7; 12 nucleotides line up with TRBD1. The V gene's germline CDR1 is LNHDA and CDR2 SQIVND (reference sequence). This CDR3 has 14 residues. Trimming took 10 bases from V and 6 from J; bases not matched to a gene: 10. CDR3 DNA: TGTGCCACCAAAAGGGGGACAGGGGGCGCCGAGCAGTACTTC. Translated: CATKRGTGGAEQYF.

Ten or more counts support this clonotype. The V and J genes are TRBV2 and TRBJ2-1; D perhaps matches TRBD1 (6 bases). This CDR3 contains 15 residues. Deletions cut 3 bases from V and 8 bases from J, with 17 bases between. Germline CDR1 and CDR2: SNHLY and FYNNEI. CDR3 coding DNA: TGTGCCAGCAGTGATGGCCAGGGGAGTGGGGATGAGCAGTTCTTC. Its translation is CASSDGQGSGDEQFF.

The chain recombines TRBV5-1 with TRBJ1-2; 11 positions match TRBD1. The trim removed 3 bases at V and 3 bases at J, leaving 4 bases unmatched. This CDR3 spans 15 amino acids. Germline assignment: CDR1 SGHRS and CDR2 YFSETQ. The CDR3 region is CASSSGQGAYYGYTF. The CDR3 nucleotides are TGCGCCAGCAGCTCTGGACAGGGGGCATACTATGGCTACACCTTC.

This clonotype was found many times. This sequence joins TRBV4-1 and TRBJ1-5; maybe TRBD1 (5 bases). There are 19 residues in the CDR3. Per the germline V gene, CDR1 is MGHRA and CDR2 is YSYEKL. V was trimmed by 1 base and J by 4 bases, leaving 23 bases between them. CDR3 residues: CASSQGLRQTEAWNQPQHF. The CDR3 DNA follows: TGCGCCAGCAGCCAAGGCCTACGACAGACAGAGGCTTGGAATCAGCCCCAGCATTTT.

This clonotype was observed a handful of times. The chain has TRBV11-2 and TRBJ2-1, with a weak D call TRBD2 (5 bases). This CDR3 has 12 amino acids. Germline CDR1 SGHAT, CDR2 FQNNGV. V was pared by 1 base and J by 11 bases, with 9 bases between. The CDR3 nucleotides read TGTGCCAGCAGCTTAGCGGAGCGGAAGCAGTTCTTC. Translated: CASSLAERKQFF.

Ten or more counts support this clonotype. This sequence joins TRBV30 and TRBJ1-5; TRBD1 matches 7 bases. The CDR3 is 14 residues long. J gave up 4 bases and V 2 bases, and 5 bases lay outside the gene matches. Germline V CDR1 and CDR2: GTSNPN, SVGIG (reference sequence). The CDR3 sequence: CAWSQGQRNQPQHF. In DNA form, the CDR3 reads TGTGCCTGGAGTCAGGGACAGAGAAATCAGCCCCAGCATTTT.

There are many counts of this clonotype. The rearrangement joins TRBV12-3 or TRBV12-4 to TRBJ2-7; maybe TRBD2 (5 bases). The CDR3 runs 15 residues. Trimming pared 3 bases from V and 8 bases from J, leaving 20 bases between. CDR3 amino acids: CASSFQTQRTGKQYF. CDR3 bases: TGTGCCAGCAGTTTTCAGACCCAGAGAACCGGGAAGCAGTACTTC.

As concerns this clonotype: The missing conserved phenylalanine or tryptophan at the end of this CDR3 makes a read error likely. The J gene is TRBJ2-7, the V gene TRBV27, with 9 positions matching TRBD1. Germline loops: CDR1 MNHEY, CDR2 SMNVEV (reference sequence). The CDR3 length is 14 residues. V was pared by 5 bases and J by 2 bases, with 4 bases of the junction left unmatched. CDR3 region: CASSPRDRAYEQYL. The DNA for the CDR3 is TGTGCCAGCAGTCCCCGGGACAGGGCCTACGAGCAGTACCTC.

This clonotype was detected a few times. The chain carries TRBV4-3 and TRBJ1-3; no clear D. The V and J ends lost 0 bases and 3 bases respectively, with 9 bases between them. The CDR3 covers 15 residues. Looked up from germline, CDR1 is LGHNA and CDR2 is YSLEER. The DNA of the CDR3 is TGCGCCAGCAGCCAAGAACCGACATTTGGAAACACCATATATTTT. Translation gives CASSQEPTFGNTIYF.

This sequence joins TRBV30 and TRBJ2-2; TRBD1 might be the D (6 bases). The germline V and J ends were trimmed by 2 bases and 6 bases, with 16 bases remaining between them. CDR1 GTSNPN and CDR2 SVGIG come from the germline V gene (reference sequence). CDR3 length: 15 amino acids. The CDR3 loop is CAWSPPGHGAGELFF. CDR3 DNA sequence: TGTGCCTGGAGTCCACCGGGACATGGCGCCGGGGAGCTGTTTTTT.

Ten or more counts support this clonotype. The rearrangement joins TRBV27 to TRBJ1-5, with D maybe TRBD1 (6 bases). Per the germline V gene, CDR1 is MNHEY and CDR2 is SMNVEV (reference sequence). The CDR3 is 14 residues long. The germline V and J ends were trimmed by 5 bases and 7 bases, with 15 bases remaining between them. CDR3 in DNA: TGTGCCAGCAGTACCACAGGGCCGAGGCAGCCCCAGCATTTT. Encoded protein: CASSTTGPRQPQHF.

Comment on this clonotype: One base away lies a much larger clone, so this may be a sequencing read error. The rearrangement links TRBV12-3 or TRBV12-4 to TRBJ1-1; D is perhaps TRBD1 (6 bases). The CDR3 spans 14 residues. Written as DNA, the CDR3 is TGTGCCAACAGTTTTGAAGGGGGTGGCACTGAAGCTTTCTTT. Translating it yields CANSFEGGGTEAFF.

Remarks on this clonotype: Given a much more abundant clone one base away, this may be a read error. The chain is built from TRBV7-9 and TRBJ2-3, with 11 positions matching TRBD2. CDR3 length: 17 amino acids. The V and J ends lost 0 bases and 6 bases, in that order; junction bases with no gene match: 8. Germline V gene data show CDR1 as SEHNR and CDR2 as FQNEAQ (reference sequence). CDR3 in DNA: TGTGCCAGCAGCTTAGCGGTAGCGGGAGGGACAAAGGATACGCAGTATTTT. This translates into CASSLAVAGGTKDTQYF.

This rearrangement joins TRBV20-1 to TRBJ1-1, with 8 bases identical to TRBD1. V shed 3 bases, J shed 4 bases, and the junction held 7 bases outside the gene matches. The CDR3 spans 14 residues. The V gene's germline CDR1 is DFQATT and CDR2 SNEGSKA (reference sequence). The CDR3 region has the DNA TGCAGTGCTAGCCAGGGGGCGCGAGGCACTGAAGCTTTCTTT. Its protein is CSASQGARGTEAFF.

Notes on this clonotype: A much larger clone differs from this one at a single base, so this may be a read error. The gene calls are TRBV30 and TRBJ2-3, with 8 bases fitting TRBD2. V was pared by 3 bases and J by 0 bases, with 11 bases of the junction left unmatched. Per germline, CDR1 GTSNPN and CDR2 SVGIG (reference sequence). This CDR3 is built from 17 residues. The CDR3 sequence is CAWSEAGALSSTDTQYF. The DNA for the CDR3 is TGTGCCTGGAGCGAAGCGGGAGCGCTCTCCAGCACAGATACGCAGTATTTT.

About this clonotype: This is likely a read error, given that the CDR3 carries no conserved phenylalanine or tryptophan at its end. This chain's CDR3 is CASRTSANSYNEQFL. CDR3 sequence (DNA): TGTGCCAGCAGGACTAGCGCGAATTCCTACAATGAGCAGTTCCTC. J is TRBJ2-1 and V is TRBV27, with 8 bases matching TRBD2. CDR1 is MNHEY and CDR2 is SMNVEV in the germline V gene (reference sequence). The CDR3 length is 15 residues. V gave up 6 bases and J gave up 1 base; unmatched junction bases: 5.

This clonotype was seen many times. V is TRBV20-1 and J is TRBJ1-4; 7 bases map to TRBD1. In germline, CDR1 is DFQATT, CDR2 SNEGSKA (reference sequence). Unmatched junction bases numbered 8, after V lost 0 bases and J lost 10 bases. The CDR3 sequence is 14 residues long. CDR3 residues: CSARDTAAGGKLFF. CDR3 DNA sequence: TGCAGTGCTAGAGATACGGCGGCAGGGGGAAAACTGTTTTTT.

This clonotype was seen ten or more times. V gene TRBV6-2 or TRBV6-3 combines with J gene TRBJ2-7; D uncertain. Germline CDR1 MNHEY, CDR2 SVGEGT. The CDR3 is made up of 13 amino acids. The ends were cut back, 8 bases at V and 3 bases at J, with 14 bases in the middle. In nucleotides, the CDR3 is TGTGCCAGCTCAAAAGGGCCGCTCTACGAGCAGTACTTC. It is translated as CASSKGPLYEQYF.

This clonotype was recorded many times. The genes are TRBV11-2 and TRBJ2-1, with a possible D match to TRBD1 (5 bases). The CDR3 length is 15 residues. Germline CDR1 is SGHAT and CDR2 is FQNNGV. Deletions cut 3 bases from V and 6 bases from J, with 15 bases between. CDR3 in amino acids: CASSFTRVIGNEQFF. The CDR3 nucleotides read TGTGCCAGCAGCTTTACCAGGGTCATTGGCAATGAGCAGTTCTTC.

Concerning this clonotype: A read error may be the cause here, since a much bigger clone is one base away. V usage is TRBV7-9 and J usage is TRBJ1-1; D remains ambiguous. V shed 1 base and J shed 3 bases, with 12 bases lying between them. Looked up from germline, CDR1 is SEHNR and CDR2 is FQNEAQ (reference sequence). The CDR3 length is 15 residues. CDR3 in amino acids: CASSLEGLSDTEAFF. The CDR3 coding sequence is TGTGCCAGCAGCTTAGAGGGCCTGTCAGACACTGAAGCTTTCTTT.

This clonotype was picked up many times. The rearrangement joins TRBV12-3 or TRBV12-4 to TRBJ1-1, with D hard to call. The CDR3 is 13 residues long. V lost 6 bases to trimming and J lost 6 bases, with 14 bases between them. CDR3 DNA sequence: TGTGCCAGCAGCCAGGACGGGCGGCCTGAAGCTTTCTTT. Protein: CASSQDGRPEAFF.

This clonotype was observed a single time. A much larger clone differs by one base, so this may be a read error. The chain links TRBV5-1 to TRBJ1-4, with 8 bases lining up with TRBD1. V lost 4 bases and J lost 7; bases outside the gene matches: 9. CDR1 and CDR2 (germline): SGHRS, YFSETQ. This CDR3 has 15 amino acids. The CDR3 nucleotides are TGCGCCAGCAGCCCGACAGGGGAGACGGGTGAAAAACTGTTTTTT. Its protein product is CASSPTGETGEKLFF.

This clonotype was seen ten or more times. The chain joins TRBV5-1 to TRBJ2-1, with TRBD2 as a possible D gene (6 bases). V was pared by 4 bases and J by 6 bases, with 26 bases between. The CDR3 is made up of 18 amino acids. CDR1 is SGHRS, CDR2 YFSETQ, per germline. The CDR3 coding sequence is TGCGCCAGCAGCCCGTGGGCCTGGGACTCTTTCCCAGGCAATGAGCAGTTCTTC. This sequence encodes CASSPWAWDSFPGNEQFF.